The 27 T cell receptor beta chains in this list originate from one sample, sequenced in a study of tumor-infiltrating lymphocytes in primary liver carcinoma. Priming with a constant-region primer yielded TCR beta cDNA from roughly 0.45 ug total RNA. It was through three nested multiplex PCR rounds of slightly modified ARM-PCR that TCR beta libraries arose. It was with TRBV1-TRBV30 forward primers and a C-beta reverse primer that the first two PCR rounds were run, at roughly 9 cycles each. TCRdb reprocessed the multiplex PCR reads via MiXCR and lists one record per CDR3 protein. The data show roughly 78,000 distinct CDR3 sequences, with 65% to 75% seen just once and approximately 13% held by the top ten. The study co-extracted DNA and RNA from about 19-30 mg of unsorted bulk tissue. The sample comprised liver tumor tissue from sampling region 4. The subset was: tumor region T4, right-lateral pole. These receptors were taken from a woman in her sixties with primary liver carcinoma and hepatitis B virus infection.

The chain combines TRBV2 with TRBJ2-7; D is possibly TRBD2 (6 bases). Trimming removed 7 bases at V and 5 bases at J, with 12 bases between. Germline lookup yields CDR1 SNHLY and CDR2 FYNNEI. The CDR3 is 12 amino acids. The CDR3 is CASNSGAHEQYF. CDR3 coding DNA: TGTGCCAGCAATAGCGGAGCCCACGAGCAGTACTTC.

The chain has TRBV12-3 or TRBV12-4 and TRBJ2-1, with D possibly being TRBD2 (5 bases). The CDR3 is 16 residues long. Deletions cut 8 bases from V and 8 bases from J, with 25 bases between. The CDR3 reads CASGLDSLAVAHEQFF. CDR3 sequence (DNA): TGTGCCAGCGGCTTAGATAGCCTAGCCGTAGCCCATGAGCAGTTCTTC.

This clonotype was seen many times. The CDR3 sequence is CASSSTGGSPGSYEQYF. The CDR3 region has the DNA TGTGCCAGCAGCTCCACGGGCGGGAGTCCAGGGTCCTACGAGCAGTACTTC. The V gene is TRBV28, the J gene TRBJ2-7; 7 positions match TRBD2. Germline CDR1 MDHEN, CDR2 SYDVKM. J gave up 1 base and V 6 bases, and 15 bases lay outside the gene matches. The CDR3 sequence is 17 residues long.

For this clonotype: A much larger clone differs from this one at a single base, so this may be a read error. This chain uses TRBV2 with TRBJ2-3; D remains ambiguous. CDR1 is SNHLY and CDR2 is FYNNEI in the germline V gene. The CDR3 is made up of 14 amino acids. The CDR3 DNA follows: TGTGCCAGCGGTGAAGGTGGGCTCACAGATACGCAGTATTTT. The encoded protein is CASGEGGLTDTQYF.

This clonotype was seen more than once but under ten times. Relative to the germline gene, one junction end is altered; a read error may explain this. CDR3 bases: TGTGCCAGCAGCCTTGGCAGAAATGAGCAGTTATTC. This gives the protein CASSLGRNEQLF. This sequence joins TRBV11-1 and TRBJ2-1, with D uncertain. Germline CDR1 and CDR2: SGHAT and FQDESV (reference sequence). This CDR3 contains 12 residues. Supplemented by reference TRBV11-1 and TRBJ2-1, the full variable domain reads EAEVAQSPRYKITEKSQAVAFWCDPISGHATLYWYRQILGQGPELLVQFQDESVVDDSQLPKDRFSAERLKGVDSTLKIQPAELGDSAMYLCASSLGRNEQLFGPGTRLTVL.

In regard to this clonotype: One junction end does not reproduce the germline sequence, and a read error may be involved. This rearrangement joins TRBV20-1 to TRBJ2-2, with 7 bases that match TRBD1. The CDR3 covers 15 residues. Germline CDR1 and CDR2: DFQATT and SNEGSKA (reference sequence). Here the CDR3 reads CTPRDGQAMAGELFF. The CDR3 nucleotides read TGTACCCCGAGAGATGGACAGGCTATGGCCGGGGAGCTGTTTTTT.

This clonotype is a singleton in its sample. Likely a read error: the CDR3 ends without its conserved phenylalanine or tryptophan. CDR3 coding DNA: TGTGCTAGCAGCCGGGGCGGGACGAGGACCTACGAGCAGTACTTG. Translated, it gives CASSRGGTRTYEQYL. V usage is TRBV11-1 and J usage is TRBJ2-7, with D possibly matching TRBD2 (6 bases). The CDR3 length is 15 residues. Germline V gene sequence: CDR1 SGHAT, CDR2 FQDESV (reference sequence).

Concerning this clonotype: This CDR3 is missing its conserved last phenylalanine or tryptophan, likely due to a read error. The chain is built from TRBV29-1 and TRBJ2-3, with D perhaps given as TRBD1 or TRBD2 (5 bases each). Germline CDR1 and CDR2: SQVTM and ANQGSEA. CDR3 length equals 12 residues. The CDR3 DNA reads TGCAGCGCGTCGACAGTGGGGGATACCCAGTATCTT. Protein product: CSASTVGDTQYL.

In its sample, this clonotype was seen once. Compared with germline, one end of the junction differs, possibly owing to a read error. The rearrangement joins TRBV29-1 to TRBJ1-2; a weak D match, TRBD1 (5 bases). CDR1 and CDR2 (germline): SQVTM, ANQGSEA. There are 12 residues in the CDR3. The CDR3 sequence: CSGGIWDLSPAF. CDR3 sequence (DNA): TGCAGCGGGGGGATATGGGACCTATCACCCGCCTTC.

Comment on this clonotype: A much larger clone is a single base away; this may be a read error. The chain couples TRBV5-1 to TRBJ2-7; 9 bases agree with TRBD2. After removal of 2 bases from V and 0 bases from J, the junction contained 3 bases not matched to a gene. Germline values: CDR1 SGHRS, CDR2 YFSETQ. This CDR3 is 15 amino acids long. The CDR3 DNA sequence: TGCGCCAGCAGCTTCAATAGCGGGGGCTCCTACGAGCAGTACTTC. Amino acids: CASSFNSGGSYEQYF.

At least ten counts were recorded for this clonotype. CDR3 sequence (DNA): TGTGCCAGCAGCTTGTTCGGGACAGGGGTTTACGAGCAGTACTTC. Translated, it gives CASSLFGTGVYEQYF. The chain employs TRBV5-8 and TRBJ2-7, with 10 bases lining up with TRBD1. Germline assignment: CDR1 SGHTS and CDR2 YDEGEE. The CDR3 spans 15 residues. The trim removed 1 base at V and 4 bases at J, leaving 5 bases unmatched.

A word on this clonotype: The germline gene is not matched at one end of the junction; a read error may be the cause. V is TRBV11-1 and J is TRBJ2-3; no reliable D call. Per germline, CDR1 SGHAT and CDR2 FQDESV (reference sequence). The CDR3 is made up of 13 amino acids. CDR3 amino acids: CGSSIGRTDTQYF. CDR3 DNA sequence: TGTGGCAGCAGCATCGGACGCACAGATACACAGTATTTT.

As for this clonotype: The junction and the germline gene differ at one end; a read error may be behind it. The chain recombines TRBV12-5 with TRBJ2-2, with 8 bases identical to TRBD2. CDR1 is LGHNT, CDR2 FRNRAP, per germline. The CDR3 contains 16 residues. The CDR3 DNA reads TGTGCTAGTAGTTTGGAAACAGCGGGAGTGGCCGGGGAGCTGTTTTTT. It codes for CASSLETAGVAGELFF.

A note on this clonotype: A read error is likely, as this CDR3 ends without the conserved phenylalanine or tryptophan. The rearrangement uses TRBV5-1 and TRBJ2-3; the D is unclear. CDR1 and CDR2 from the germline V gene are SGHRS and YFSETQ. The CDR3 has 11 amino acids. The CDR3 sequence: CTSSLADTQYL. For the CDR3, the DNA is TGTACCAGCAGCTTGGCAGATACGCAGTATCTT.

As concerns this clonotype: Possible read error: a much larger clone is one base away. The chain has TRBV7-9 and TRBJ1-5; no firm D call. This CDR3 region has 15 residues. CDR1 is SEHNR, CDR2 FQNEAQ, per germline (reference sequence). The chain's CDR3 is CTSSSPGNSNQPQHF. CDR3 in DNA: TGTACCAGCAGCTCCCCGGGCAATAGCAATCAGCCCCAGCATTTT.

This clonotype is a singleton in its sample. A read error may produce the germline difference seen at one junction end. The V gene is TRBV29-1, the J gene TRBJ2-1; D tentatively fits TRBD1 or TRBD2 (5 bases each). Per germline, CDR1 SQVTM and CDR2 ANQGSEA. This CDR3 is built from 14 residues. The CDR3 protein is CRVDLGDRGNEQFF. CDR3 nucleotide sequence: TGCAGAGTTGACCTGGGAGATAGGGGAAATGAGCAGTTCTTC.

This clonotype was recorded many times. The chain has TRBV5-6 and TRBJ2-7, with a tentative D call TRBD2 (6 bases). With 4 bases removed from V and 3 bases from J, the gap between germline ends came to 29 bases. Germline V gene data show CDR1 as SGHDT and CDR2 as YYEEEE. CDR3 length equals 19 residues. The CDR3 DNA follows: TGTGCCAGCAGCACTCTGGTCTCGTCCGGCTCGGGACTCCGCTACGAGCAGTACTTC. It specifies CASSTLVSSGSGLRYEQYF.

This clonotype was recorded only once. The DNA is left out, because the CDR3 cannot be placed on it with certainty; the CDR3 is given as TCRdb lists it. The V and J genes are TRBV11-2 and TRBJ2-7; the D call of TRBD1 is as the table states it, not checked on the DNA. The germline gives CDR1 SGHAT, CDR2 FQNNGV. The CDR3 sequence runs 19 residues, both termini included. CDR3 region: CASSIYLCSVGGGSYEQYF.

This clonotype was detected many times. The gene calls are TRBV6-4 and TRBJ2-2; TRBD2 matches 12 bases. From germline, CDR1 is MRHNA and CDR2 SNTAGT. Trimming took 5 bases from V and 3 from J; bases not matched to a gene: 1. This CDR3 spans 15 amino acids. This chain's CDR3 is CASSRLAGDTGELFF. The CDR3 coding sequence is TGTGCCAGCAGTCGACTAGCGGGAGACACCGGGGAGCTGTTTTTT.

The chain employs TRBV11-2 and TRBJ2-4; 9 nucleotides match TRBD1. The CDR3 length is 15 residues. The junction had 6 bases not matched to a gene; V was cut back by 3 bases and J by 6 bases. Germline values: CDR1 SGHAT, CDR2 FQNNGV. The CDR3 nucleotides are TGTGCCAGCAGCTTGCTGACAGGGGGGGGAAACATTCAGTACTTC. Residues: CASSLLTGGGNIQYF.

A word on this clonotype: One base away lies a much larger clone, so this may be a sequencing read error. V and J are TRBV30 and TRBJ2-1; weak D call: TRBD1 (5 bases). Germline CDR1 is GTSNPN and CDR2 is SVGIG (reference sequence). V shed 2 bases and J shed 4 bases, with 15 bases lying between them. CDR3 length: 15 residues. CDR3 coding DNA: TGTGCCTGGAGTCTGGGGCCTGAGGATTACAATGAGCAGTTCTTC. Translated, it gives CAWSLGPEDYNEQFF. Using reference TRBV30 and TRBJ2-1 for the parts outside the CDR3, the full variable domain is SQTIHQWPATLVQPVGSPLSLECTVEGTSNPNLYWYRQAAGRGLQLLFYSVGIGQISSEVPQNLSASRPQDRQFILSSKKLLLSDSGFYLCAWSLGPEDYNEQFFGPGTRLTVL.

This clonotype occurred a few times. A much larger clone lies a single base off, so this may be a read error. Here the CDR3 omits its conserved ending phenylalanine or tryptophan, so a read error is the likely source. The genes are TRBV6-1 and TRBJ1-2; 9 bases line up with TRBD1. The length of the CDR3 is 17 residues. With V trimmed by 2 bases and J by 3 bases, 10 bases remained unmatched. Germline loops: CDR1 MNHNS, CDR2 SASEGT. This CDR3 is CASSETLNRGPDYGYTL. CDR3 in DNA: TGTGCCAGCAGTGAAACTCTAAACAGGGGGCCCGACTATGGCTACACCCTC.

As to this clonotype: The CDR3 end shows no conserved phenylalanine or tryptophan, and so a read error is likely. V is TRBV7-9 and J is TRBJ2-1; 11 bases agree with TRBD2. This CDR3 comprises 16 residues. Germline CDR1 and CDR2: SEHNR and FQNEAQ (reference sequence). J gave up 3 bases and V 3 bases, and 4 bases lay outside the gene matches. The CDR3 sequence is CASSLGLAEVYNEQFL. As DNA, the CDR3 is TGTGCCAGCAGCTTGGGACTAGCGGAAGTCTACAATGAGCAGTTCCTT.

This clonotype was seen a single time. The CDR3 here is CVSRPSTDTQYF. DNA of the CDR3: TGTGTCAGTAGACCCAGCACAGATACGCAGTATTTT. V gene TRBV6-2 or TRBV6-3 combines with J gene TRBJ2-3; D not resolved. The CDR3 loop spans 12 amino acids. CDR1 MNHEY and CDR2 SVGEGT come from the germline V gene.

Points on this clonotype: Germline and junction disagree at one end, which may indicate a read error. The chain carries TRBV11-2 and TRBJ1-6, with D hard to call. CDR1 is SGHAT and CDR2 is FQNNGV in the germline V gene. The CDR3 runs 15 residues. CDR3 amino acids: CTSSLDPRANSPLHF. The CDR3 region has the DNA TGTACCAGCAGCCTAGACCCGAGGGCCAATTCACCCCTCCACTTT. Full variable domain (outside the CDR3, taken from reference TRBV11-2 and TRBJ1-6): EAGVAQSPRYKIIEKRQSVAFWCNPISGHATLYWYQQILGQGPKLLIQFQNNGVVDDSQLPKDRFSAERLKGVDSTLKIQPAKLEDSAVYLCTSSLDPRANSPLHFGNGTRLTVT.

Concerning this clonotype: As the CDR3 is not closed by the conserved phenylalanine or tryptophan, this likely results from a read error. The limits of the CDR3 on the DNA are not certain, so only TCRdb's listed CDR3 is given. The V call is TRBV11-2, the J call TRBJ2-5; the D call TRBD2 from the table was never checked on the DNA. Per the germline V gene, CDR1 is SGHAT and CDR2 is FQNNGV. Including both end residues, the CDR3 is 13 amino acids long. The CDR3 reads CASSLESEGTHFL.

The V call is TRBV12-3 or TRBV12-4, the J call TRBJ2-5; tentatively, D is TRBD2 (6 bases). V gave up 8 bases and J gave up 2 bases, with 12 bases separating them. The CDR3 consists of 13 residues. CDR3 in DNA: TGTGCCAGCGTGACGCTAGCGCAAGAGACCCAGTACTTC. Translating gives CASVTLAQETQYF.